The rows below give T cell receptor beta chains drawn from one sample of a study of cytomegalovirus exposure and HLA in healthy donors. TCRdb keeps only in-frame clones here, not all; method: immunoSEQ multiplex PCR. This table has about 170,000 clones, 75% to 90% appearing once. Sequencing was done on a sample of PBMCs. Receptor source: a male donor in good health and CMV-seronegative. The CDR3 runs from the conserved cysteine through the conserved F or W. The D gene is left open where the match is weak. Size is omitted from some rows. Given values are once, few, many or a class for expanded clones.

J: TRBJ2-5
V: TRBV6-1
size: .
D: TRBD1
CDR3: CAIRQGGETQYF
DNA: TGTGCCATTAGACAGGGTGGGGAGACCCAGTACTTC

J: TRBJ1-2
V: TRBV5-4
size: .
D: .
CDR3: CASSLEVGGDYGYTF
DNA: TGTGCCAGCAGCTTGGAAGTAGGGGGAGACTATGGCTACACCTTC

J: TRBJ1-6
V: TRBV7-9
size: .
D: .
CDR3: CASSKSGRVPLHF
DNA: TGTGCCAGCAGCAAAAGTGGCAGGGTTCCCCTCCACTTT

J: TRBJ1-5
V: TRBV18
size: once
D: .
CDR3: CASSPPGVNQPQHF
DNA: TGTGCCAGCTCACCACCAGGGGTAAATCAGCCCCAGCATTTT

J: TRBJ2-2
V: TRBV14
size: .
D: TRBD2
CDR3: CASYTPGLAGGPHTGELFF
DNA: TGTGCCAGCTACACCCCGGGACTAGCGGGGGGGCCCCACACCGGGGAGCTGTTTTTT

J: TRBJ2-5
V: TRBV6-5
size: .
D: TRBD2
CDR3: CASSYPSGGGETQYF
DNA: TGTGCCAGCAGTTACCCGAGCGGGGGCGGGGAGACCCAGTACTTC

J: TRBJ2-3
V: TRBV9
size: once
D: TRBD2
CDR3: CASSVGLAATDTQYF
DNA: TGTGCCAGCAGCGTCGGACTAGCGGCCACAGATACGCAGTATTTT

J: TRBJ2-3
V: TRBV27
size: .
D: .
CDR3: CASSSQGTRNTQYF
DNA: TGTGCCAGCAGTTCCCAGGGGACGCGGAATACGCAGTATTTT

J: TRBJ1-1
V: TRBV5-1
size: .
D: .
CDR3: CASRGGREVYTEAFF
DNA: TGCGCCAGCAGAGGAGGCAGGGAGGTCTACACTGAAGCTTTCTTT

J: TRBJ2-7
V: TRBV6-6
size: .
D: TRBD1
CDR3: CASSYEGAPTYEQYF
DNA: TGTGCCAGCAGTTACGAGGGGGCCCCTACCTACGAGCAGTACTTC

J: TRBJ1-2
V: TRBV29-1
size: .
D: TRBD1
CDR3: CSVDSGTGAGYTF
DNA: TGCAGCGTTGACTCCGGGACAGGGGCTGGCTACACCTTC

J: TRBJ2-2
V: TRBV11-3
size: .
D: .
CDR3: CASSLDLARGQSGELFF
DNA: TGTGCCAGCAGCTTAGATCTCGCCAGGGGTCAATCCGGGGAGCTGTTTTTT

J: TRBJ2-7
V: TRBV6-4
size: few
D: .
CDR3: CASSDGTGALPLGEQYF
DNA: TGTGCCAGCAGTGATGGGACGGGAGCACTCCCTTTGGGCGAGCAGTACTTC

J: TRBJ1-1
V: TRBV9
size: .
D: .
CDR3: CASSVAPGDTEAFF
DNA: TGTGCCAGCAGCGTAGCCCCAGGGGACACTGAAGCTTTCTTT

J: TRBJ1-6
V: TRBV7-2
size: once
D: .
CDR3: CASSLEQGIQSPLHF
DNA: TGTGCCAGCAGCTTAGAACAGGGTATACAATCACCCCTCCACTTT

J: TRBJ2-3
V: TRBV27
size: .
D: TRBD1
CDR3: CASSPGTGRADTQYF
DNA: TGTGCCAGCAGTCCCGGGACAGGGCGCGCAGATACGCAGTATTTT

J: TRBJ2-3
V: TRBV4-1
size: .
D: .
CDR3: CASSQEYVRFLAQYF
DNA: TGCGCCAGCAGCCAAGAATATGTTCGGTTTCTGGCGCAGTATTTT

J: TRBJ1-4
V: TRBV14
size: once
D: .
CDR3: CASSQDVLRGGTNEKLFF
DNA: TGTGCCAGCAGCCAAGATGTCCTCCGCGGAGGGACTAATGAAAAACTGTTTTTT

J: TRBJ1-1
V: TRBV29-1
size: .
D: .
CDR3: CSVGLGPKNTEAFF
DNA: TGCAGCGTTGGACTAGGACCCAAGAACACTGAAGCTTTCTTT

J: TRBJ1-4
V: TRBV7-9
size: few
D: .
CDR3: CASSLVEGGGKLFF
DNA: TGTGCCAGCAGCTTGGTCGAAGGGGGGGGAAAACTGTTTTTT

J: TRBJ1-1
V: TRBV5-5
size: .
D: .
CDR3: CASSLDYRASNPEAFF
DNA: TGTGCCAGCAGCTTGGATTACAGGGCGAGTAACCCTGAAGCTTTCTTT